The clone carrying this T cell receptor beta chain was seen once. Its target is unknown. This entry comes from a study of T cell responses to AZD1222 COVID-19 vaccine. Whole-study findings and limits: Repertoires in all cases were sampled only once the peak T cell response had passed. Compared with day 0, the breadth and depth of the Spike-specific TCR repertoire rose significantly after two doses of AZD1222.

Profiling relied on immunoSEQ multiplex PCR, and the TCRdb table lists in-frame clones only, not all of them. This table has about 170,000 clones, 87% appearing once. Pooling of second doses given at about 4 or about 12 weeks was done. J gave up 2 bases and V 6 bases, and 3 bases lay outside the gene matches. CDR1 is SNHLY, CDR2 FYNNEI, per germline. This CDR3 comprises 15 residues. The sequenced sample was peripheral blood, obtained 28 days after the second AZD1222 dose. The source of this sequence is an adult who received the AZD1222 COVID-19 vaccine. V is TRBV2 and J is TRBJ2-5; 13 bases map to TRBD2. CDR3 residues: CASRPTSGGQETQYF. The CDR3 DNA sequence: TGTGCCAGCAGGCCGACTAGCGGGGGGCAAGAGACCCAGTACTTC.